The 2 T cell receptor beta chains presented below share a single source sample, sequenced in a study of blood T cell repertoires in COVID-19 (dated by TCRdb to the early 2020s). The library was generated by the immunoSEQ multiplex PCR assay. This immuneACCESS table, as held by TCRdb, lists in-frame sequences with V and J called but not all clones. Of the missing ones, under half trace to an unresolved V gene in checked studies; the others have no known cause. This sample is represented by under 300,000 clones; around 87% of them were singletons. The ten most abundant clones make up 6% to 7% of the sample. The sequenced sample was PBMCs or T cells enriched from blood (not recorded which). All receptors derive from a woman aged 25 to 39 with acute COVID-19.

V usage is TRBV15 and J usage is TRBJ1-1; maybe TRBD1 (6 bases). V lost 1 base to trimming and J lost 3 bases, with 12 bases between them. Germline V gives CDR1 LNHNV, CDR2 YYDKDF (reference sequence). The CDR3 is 15 amino acids. The CDR3 sequence: CATSRAGVGHTEAFF. For the CDR3, the DNA is TGTGCCACCAGCAGAGCAGGGGTGGGACACACTGAAGCTTTCTTT.

This clone was seen only once. This chain links TRBV21-1 with TRBJ1-4; TRBD1 reflects the table's D call only, with no check against the DNA. TRBV21-1 is recorded as a pseudogene. This CDR3 comprises 19 residues. The CDR3 DNA reads as TGTGCCAGCAGCAAAGGAGAGTCTGTTATGGTGGGGGCGAAAGAAAAACTGTTTTTT. This translates into CASSKGESVMVGAKEKLFF.